This T cell receptor (beta chain) was sequenced in a study of metastatic and nonmetastatic thyroid tumors. The wider study: Blood and tumor or nodule tissue repertoires from malignant and benign thyroid patients were compared.

None of the patients had undergone any treatment ahead of thyroid surgery. Germline V gene sequence: CDR1 GTSNPN, CDR2 SVGIG (reference sequence). CDR3 size: 11 residues. V was cut by 4 bases and J by 4 bases, with 7 bases left in between. Per the study methods: Building a distant-metastasis classifier for papillary thyroid cancer drew on CDR3 differences across clinicopathological groups. TCRdb re-called clones via MiXCR from the PCR reads. V and J calls and clone size were set by TCRdb, not the authors. The data hold about 19,000 clones, with over 20% observed a single time. This clone was detected many times. Its antigen remains unidentified. Study observations and caveats: Malignant tumors reportedly showed significantly higher TCR beta diversity than benign nodules in both blood and tumor.

V is TRBV30 and J is TRBJ1-1; the D is unclear. The sequencing sample was made of tumor tissue. This TCR was recovered from a male donor with papillary thyroid cancer or a benign thyroid nodule (not recorded which). Some clones in this sample may be carry-over from other donors' samples. The CDR3 sequence is CAWKKSTEAFF. The CDR3 DNA reads as TGTGCCTGGAAGAAGAGCACTGAAGCTTTCTTT.